The 17 T cell receptor beta chains reported below all come from one sample, sequenced in a study of beta chain features in type 1 diabetes. The investigators reverse transcribed all of the isolated RNA, so they sequenced expressed TCRB transcripts. Here immunoSEQ multiplex PCR was the method, and the copy in TCRdb shows in-frame clones only, minus some. The sample holds 860,000 or so clones, 15% to 20% seen once. What was sequenced was naive CD4+ T cells from blood. These receptors came from a woman under 30 in good health.

J is TRBJ1-1 and V is TRBV19, with D possibly TRBD1 on 6 matching bases. Trimming left V 5 bases short and J 0 bases short, with 10 bases between. The germline V gene has CDR1 LNHDA and CDR2 SQIVND (reference sequence). CDR3 length: 14 amino acids. The CDR3 sequence is CASSLRTVNTEAFF. In DNA form, the CDR3 reads TGTGCCAGTAGTCTCCGGACAGTGAACACTGAAGCTTTCTTT.

The chain uses TRBV6-6 and TRBJ1-2, with D unresolved. Trimming left V 6 bases short and J 5 bases short, with 10 bases between. This CDR3 has 12 residues. CDR1 MNHNY and CDR2 SVGAGI come from the germline V gene (reference sequence). CDR3 residues: CASRTSVYGYTF. The DNA of the CDR3 is TGTGCCAGCAGGACTTCGGTGTATGGCTACACCTTC.

A note on this clone: The same CDR3 arises from other DNA sequences in this sample as well. The gene calls are TRBV7-6 and TRBJ1-1; no clear D. The germline V and J ends were trimmed by 3 bases and 1 base, with 6 bases remaining between them. The V gene's germline CDR1 is SGHVS and CDR2 FNYEAQ. CDR3 size: 13 residues. The CDR3 region is CASSFSGNTEAFF. The CDR3 DNA reads as TGTGCCAGCAGCTTTTCAGGGAACACTGAAGCTTTCTTT.

This clone was found a few times. The chain has TRBV5-1 and TRBJ2-1; D is possibly TRBD2 (5 bases). The CDR3 loop spans 15 amino acids. Per germline, CDR1 SGHRS and CDR2 YFSETQ. The V end was cut by 0 bases, the J end by 8 bases, with 15 bases between. CDR3 coding DNA: TGCGCCAGCAGCTTGGGTCAGACGTCGAGGGATGAGCAGTTCTTC. Translating gives CASSLGQTSRDEQFF.

CDR3 loop: CASSFPLSGSRNNEQFF. As DNA, the CDR3 is TGTGCCAGCAGCTTTCCCTTAAGCGGGAGTAGGAACAATGAGCAGTTCTTC. The J gene is TRBJ2-1, the V gene TRBV7-8; 8 bases match TRBD2. The CDR3 spans 17 residues. Unmatched junction bases numbered 12, after V lost 3 bases and J lost 5 bases. From germline, CDR1 is SGHVS and CDR2 FQNEAQ.

J is TRBJ2-5 and V is TRBV20-1, with no clear D. Germline V gene data show CDR1 as DFQATT and CDR2 as SNEGSKA (reference sequence). This CDR3 is 11 amino acids long. V gave up 4 bases and J gave up 2 bases, with 5 bases separating them. The CDR3, as DNA: TGCAGTGCTACGGCGCAAGAGACCCAGTACTTC. Translating it yields CSATAQETQYF.

The V gene is TRBV7-9, the J gene TRBJ2-1, with D hard to call. Deletions cut 6 bases from V and 11 bases from J, with 20 bases between. There are 14 residues in the CDR3. Germline assignment: CDR1 SEHNR and CDR2 FQNEAQ (reference sequence). CDR3 amino acids: CASSPARLPLQQFF. The CDR3 nucleotides read TGTGCCAGCAGTCCAGCCCGGCTTCCCCTACAGCAGTTCTTC.

The chain uses TRBV9 and TRBJ1-2; D is ambiguous. The CDR3 length is 14 residues. Trimming removed 4 bases at V and 2 bases at J, with 12 bases between. Germline CDR1 SGDLS, CDR2 YYNGEE. CDR3 coding DNA: TGTGCCAGCAGCCCCCGCGGATCAAACTATGGCTACACCTTC. The encoded protein is CASSPRGSNYGYTF.

The chain recombines TRBV5-4 with TRBJ2-2, with D tentatively TRBD1 or TRBD2 (5 bases each). The CDR3 is 16 residues long. CDR1 and CDR2 (germline): SGHNT, YYREEE (reference sequence). The V end lost 0 bases, the J end lost 3 bases, and 12 bases lay between the germline ends. The CDR3 coding sequence is TGTGCCAGCAGCTTGGCGGGATTGGGGGACACCGGGGAGCTGTTTTTT. It is translated as CASSLAGLGDTGELFF.

As regards this clone: Other DNA sequences in this specimen translate into the identical CDR3. This sequence joins TRBV9 and TRBJ1-1; D gene ambiguous. From germline, CDR1 is SGDLS and CDR2 YYNGEE. Trimming removed 0 bases at V and 3 bases at J, with 6 bases between. The CDR3 is 13 residues long. In DNA form, the CDR3 reads TGTGCCAGCAGCGTAGAGGGTTACACTGAAGCTTTCTTT. It is translated as CASSVEGYTEAFF.

There are a few counts of this clone. V is TRBV7-3 and J is TRBJ2-2; possible D gene TRBD2, 5 bases. This CDR3 has 16 amino acids. The V end lost 0 bases, the J end lost 4 bases, and 12 bases lay between the germline ends. Germline V gives CDR1 SGHTA, CDR2 FQGTGA. The CDR3 DNA reads as TGTGCCAGCAGCTTAACGGGGAGTAGGTCCACCGGGGAGCTGTTTTTT. Amino acids: CASSLTGSRSTGELFF.

About this clone: The identical CDR3 is also encoded by other nucleotide sequences in the sample. CDR3 sequence (DNA): TGTGCCAGCTCAGGGCAAGAGAACACCGGGGAGCTGTTTTTT. It encodes CASSGQENTGELFF. V and J are TRBV18 and TRBJ2-2; D unresolved. With 5 bases removed from V and 1 base from J, the gap between germline ends came to 8 bases. The CDR3 runs to 14 residues. Germline loops: CDR1 KGHSH, CDR2 LQKENI.

This clone was picked up a small number of times. The rearrangement joins TRBV29-1 to TRBJ2-1, with a tentative D call TRBD2 (6 bases). Germline values: CDR1 SQVTM, CDR2 ANQGSEA. Between the trimmed V and J ends, which lost 6 bases and 0 bases, there was a span of 12 bases. CDR3 length: 14 residues. CDR3 DNA sequence: TGCAGCGTCCCACCCGGGAGCTCCTACAATGAGCAGTTCTTC. Its protein is CSVPPGSSYNEQFF.

V gene TRBV5-6 combines with J gene TRBJ2-7; 8 nucleotides match TRBD2. The CDR3 is 17 amino acids. The ends lost 4 bases at V and 0 bases at J; junction bases unmatched: 12. Germline CDR1 SGHDT, CDR2 YYEEEE. This CDR3 reads CASSPERGRYSSYEQYF. CDR3 coding DNA: TGTGCCAGCAGCCCCGAGCGGGGGCGATACAGCTCCTACGAGCAGTACTTC.

This chain links TRBV29-1 with TRBJ2-5; tentatively, D is TRBD1 (6 bases). CDR1 is SQVTM, CDR2 ANQGSEA, per germline. The CDR3 length is 17 residues. V was pared by 3 bases and J by 1 base, with 21 bases between. CDR3 amino acids: CSVDRGSGGQGQETQYF. The CDR3 nucleotides read TGCAGCGTTGACAGGGGTTCGGGCGGGCAGGGCCAAGAGACCCAGTACTTC.

With regard to this clone: The identical CDR3 is also encoded by other nucleotide sequences in the sample. The gene calls are TRBV4-3 and TRBJ1-2; no definite D call. Germline V CDR1 and CDR2: LGHNA, YSLEER. This CDR3 contains 14 residues. V lost 1 base and J lost 2, with 8 bases in between. The CDR3 loop reads CASSQVSGNYGYTF. In DNA, the CDR3 is TGCGCCAGCAGCCAAGTTTCCGGCAACTATGGCTACACCTTC.

DNA for the CDR3: TGTGCCATCAGTCTGAGCGGGAGTGGGAATGAGCAGTTCTTC. Encoded protein: CAISLSGSGNEQFF. The gene calls are TRBV10-3 and TRBJ2-1; 8 bases fit TRBD2. This CDR3 contains 14 residues. CDR1 ENHRY and CDR2 SYGVKD come from the germline V gene. The trim removed 5 bases at V and 7 bases at J, leaving 7 bases unmatched.